This entry describes one T cell receptor beta chain. Relative to the germline gene, one junction end is altered; a read error may explain this. Looked up from germline, CDR1 is MRHNA and CDR2 is SNTAGT. The CDR3 has 12 residues. This sample stems from a study of shared clonotypes between healthy human individuals. Clones were sequenced by immunoSEQ multiplex PCR, and TCRdb holds only the in-frame ones, with some missing. This table has roughly 600,000 clones, roughly 98% appearing once. Cells designated naive CD8 were CD45RO-negative and were positively selected for CCR7, with terminally differentiated effector memory CD45RA+ cells excluded.

The V call is TRBV6-4, the J call TRBJ2-7; D unclear. The sample was naive CD8+ T cells sorted from blood. The TCR sequence derives from a man younger than 45 in good health. CDR3 coding DNA: TGTGCCAGCAGTGGTCGGTCCTACGAGCAGCACTTC. As protein: CASSGRSYEQHF.